This is a list of T cell receptor beta chains from one sample in a study of T cell responses to AZD1222 COVID-19 vaccine. The method was immunoSEQ multiplex PCR; TCRdb's version includes in-frame clones alone and lacks a portion of them. The sample yields about 97,000 clones, about four fifths seen once. Sequenced material: peripheral blood, taken on day 0 of AZD1222 vaccination. These TCRs come from an adult in good health. Each CDR3 is given with its conserved first and last residue. Each record gives: V gene, J gene, D gene, clone size, CDR3 protein, CDR3 DNA. The D gene is left open where the match is weak. Rows may omit the clone size; those that give it use once, few, many or a size class.

TRBV3-1/TRBV3-2,TRBJ2-7,TRBD2,.,CASSQVTSGNYEQYF,TGTGCCAGCAGCCAAGTCACTAGCGGGAATTACGAGCAGTACTTC
TRBV4-2,TRBJ2-3,.,.,CASSQDGVASTDTQYF,TGTGCCAGCAGCCAAGATGGCGTGGCGAGCACAGATACGCAGTATTTT
TRBV5-3,TRBJ2-3,TRBD2,once,CARSPPGAGAHTQYF,TGTGCCAGAAGCCCCCCCGGGGCGGGAGCCCATACGCAGTATTTT
TRBV6-4,TRBJ2-1,.,.,CASSDRGARGYNEQFF,TGTGCCAGCAGTGACAGGGGAGCCAGGGGCTACAATGAGCAGTTCTTC
TRBV27,TRBJ1-2,TRBD1,.,CASLSTGTGGGHGYTF,TGTGCCAGCCTATCAACCGGGACAGGGGGCGGTCATGGCTACACCTTC
TRBV11-3,TRBJ2-5,.,.,CASSLTNTQETQYF,TGTGCCAGCAGCTTAACAAACACCCAAGAGACCCAGTACTTC
TRBV24-1,TRBJ2-1,.,.,CATSALGLGANNEQFF,TGTGCCACCAGTGCCTTGGGGCTAGGTGCCAACAATGAGCAGTTCTTC
TRBV3-1/TRBV3-2,TRBJ1-6,.,.,CASSPSGPRGSPLHF,TGTGCCAGCAGCCCCTCAGGACCACGGGGTTCACCCCTCCACTTT
TRBV14,TRBJ2-7,.,.,CASSQGLGRGSIPRYYEQYF,TGTGCCAGCAGCCAAGGACTAGGGCGGGGATCGATTCCGCGCTACTACGAGCAGTACTTC
TRBV24-1,TRBJ1-2,TRBD1,.,CATSDTGGRGYTF,TGTGCCACCAGTGACACAGGGGGCAGGGGCTACACCTTC
TRBV5-4,TRBJ2-7,.,.,CASSLVGAVKQYF,TGTGCCAGCAGCTTGGTGGGGGCGGTTAAGCAGTACTTC
TRBV28,TRBJ1-3,TRBD1,.,CASRTGGPGNTIYF,TGTGCCAGCAGAACAGGGGGCCCCGGAAACACCATATATTTT
TRBV28,TRBJ2-7,.,.,CASSLLGGRPYEQYF,TGTGCCAGCAGTTTACTAGGTGGGAGACCCTACGAGCAGTACTTC
TRBV9,TRBJ1-2,TRBD1,once,CASSVGGWDRPINYGYTF,TGTGCCAGCAGCGTAGGTGGATGGGACAGGCCGATTAACTATGGCTACACCTTC
TRBV6-5,TRBJ1-5,.,.,CASRDGIVGNQPQHF,TGTGCCAGCCGGGACGGGATCGTAGGCAATCAGCCCCAGCATTTT
TRBV4-3,TRBJ1-3,.,.,CASSQDLTGGNTIYF,TGCGCCAGCAGCCAAGATCTAACAGGTGGAAACACCATATATTTT
TRBV7-2,TRBJ1-1,TRBD1,.,CASSLSRLGLGTGGTEAFF,TGTGCCAGCAGCTTATCCCGGCTGGGACTTGGGACAGGGGGTACTGAAGCTTTCTTT
TRBV7-6,TRBJ1-6,.,few,CASSPRTDSPLHF,TGTGCCAGCAGCCCACGGACGGATTCACCCCTCCACTTT
TRBV5-1,TRBJ2-7,TRBD2,.,CASWEGLAWPYEQYF,TGCGCCAGCTGGGAGGGTTTAGCTTGGCCCTACGAGCAGTACTTC
TRBV27,TRBJ2-3,.,.,CASSLSLPGAWDTQYF,TGTGCCAGCAGTTTATCGCTCCCAGGGGCCTGGGATACGCAGTATTTT
TRBV6-6,TRBJ1-5,TRBD1,.,CASSTGGEGNQPQHF,TGTGCCAGCAGTACAGGGGGCGAGGGCAATCAGCCCCAGCATTTT
TRBV6-5,TRBJ1-3,.,.,CASIGTGDTIYF,TGTGCCAGCATCGGGACGGGAGACACCATATATTTT
TRBV25-1,TRBJ2-1,.,.,CASSESGSRNEQFF,TGTGCCAGCAGTGAATCCGGGAGTCGCAATGAGCAGTTCTTC
TRBV24-1,TRBJ2-3,.,once,CATSGWQGYTQYF,TGTGCCACCTCCGGTTGGCAAGGCTATACGCAGTATTTT